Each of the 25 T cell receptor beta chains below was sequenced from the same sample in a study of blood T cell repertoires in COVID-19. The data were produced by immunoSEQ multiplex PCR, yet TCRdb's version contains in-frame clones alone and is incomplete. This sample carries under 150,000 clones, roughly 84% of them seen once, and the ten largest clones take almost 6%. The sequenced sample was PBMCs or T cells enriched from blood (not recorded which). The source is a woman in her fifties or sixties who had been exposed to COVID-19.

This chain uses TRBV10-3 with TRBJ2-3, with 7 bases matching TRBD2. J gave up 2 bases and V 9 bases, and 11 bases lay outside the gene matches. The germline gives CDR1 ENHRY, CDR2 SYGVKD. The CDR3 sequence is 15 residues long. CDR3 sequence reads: CAIRGWRGSTDTQYF. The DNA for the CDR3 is TGTGCCATTCGGGGATGGCGGGGGTCCACAGATACGCAGTATTTT.

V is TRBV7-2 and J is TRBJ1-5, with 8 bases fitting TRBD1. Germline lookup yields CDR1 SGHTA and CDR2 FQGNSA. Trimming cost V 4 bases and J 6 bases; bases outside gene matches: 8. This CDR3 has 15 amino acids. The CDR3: CASSSRQGHGQPQHF. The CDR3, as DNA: TGTGCCAGCAGCTCCCGACAGGGGCACGGTCAGCCCCAGCATTTT.

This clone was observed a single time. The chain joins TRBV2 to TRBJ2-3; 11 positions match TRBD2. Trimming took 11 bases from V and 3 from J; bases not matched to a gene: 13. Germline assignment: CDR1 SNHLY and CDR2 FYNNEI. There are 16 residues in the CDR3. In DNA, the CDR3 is TGTGCCGTCAAGGAAAATAGCGGGAGGGCTACAGATACGCAGTATTTT. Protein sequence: CAVKENSGRATDTQYF.

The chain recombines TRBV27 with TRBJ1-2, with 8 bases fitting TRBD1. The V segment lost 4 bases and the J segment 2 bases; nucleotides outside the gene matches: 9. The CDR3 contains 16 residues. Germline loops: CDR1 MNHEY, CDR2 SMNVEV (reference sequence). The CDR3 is CASSSKSGTGNYGYTF. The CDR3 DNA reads TGTGCCAGCAGTTCAAAATCCGGGACAGGAAACTATGGCTACACCTTC.

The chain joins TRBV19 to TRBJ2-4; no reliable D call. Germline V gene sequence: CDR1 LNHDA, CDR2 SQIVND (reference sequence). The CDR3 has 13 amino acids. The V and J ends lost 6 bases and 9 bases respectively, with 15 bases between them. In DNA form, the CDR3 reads TGTGCCAGTAGCCCGACACGGTTGGGCATTCAGTACTTC. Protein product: CASSPTRLGIQYF.

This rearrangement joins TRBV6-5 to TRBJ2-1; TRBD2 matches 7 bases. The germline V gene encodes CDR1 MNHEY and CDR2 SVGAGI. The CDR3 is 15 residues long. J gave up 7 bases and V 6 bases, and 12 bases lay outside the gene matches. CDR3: CASSPIAAGGNEQFF. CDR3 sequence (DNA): TGTGCCAGCAGCCCAATAGCGGCCGGGGGGAATGAGCAGTTCTTC.

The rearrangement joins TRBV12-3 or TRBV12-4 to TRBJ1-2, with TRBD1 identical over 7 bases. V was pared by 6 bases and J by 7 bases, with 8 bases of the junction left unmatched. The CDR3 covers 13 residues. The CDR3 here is CASRGQLMSGYTF. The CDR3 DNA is TGTGCCAGCAGGGGACAGTTGATGTCTGGCTACACCTTC.

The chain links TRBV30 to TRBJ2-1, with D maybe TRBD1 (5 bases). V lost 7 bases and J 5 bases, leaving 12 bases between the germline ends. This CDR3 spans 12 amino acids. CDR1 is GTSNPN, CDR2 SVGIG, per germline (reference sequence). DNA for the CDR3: TGTGCCTTGGCTAGGGGAAACAATGAGCAGTTCTTC. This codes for CALARGNNEQFF.

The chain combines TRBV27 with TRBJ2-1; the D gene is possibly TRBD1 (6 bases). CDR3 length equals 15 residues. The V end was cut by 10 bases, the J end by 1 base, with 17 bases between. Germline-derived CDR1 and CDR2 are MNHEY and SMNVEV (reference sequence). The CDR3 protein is CATRVTGPSYNEQFF. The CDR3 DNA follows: TGTGCCACCAGAGTTACAGGGCCGTCCTACAATGAGCAGTTCTTC.

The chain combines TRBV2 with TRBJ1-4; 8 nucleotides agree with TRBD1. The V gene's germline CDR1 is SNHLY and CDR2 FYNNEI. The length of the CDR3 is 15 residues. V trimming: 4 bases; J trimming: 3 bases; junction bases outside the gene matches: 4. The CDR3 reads CASSGDRGANEKLFF. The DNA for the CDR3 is TGTGCCAGCAGTGGCGACAGGGGTGCTAATGAAAAACTGTTTTTT.

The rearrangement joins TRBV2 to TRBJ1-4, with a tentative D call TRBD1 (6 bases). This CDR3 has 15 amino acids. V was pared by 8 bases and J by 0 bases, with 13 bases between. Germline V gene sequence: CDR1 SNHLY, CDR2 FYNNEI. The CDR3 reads CASHLDSATNEKLFF. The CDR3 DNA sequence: TGTGCCAGCCACCTGGACAGTGCAACTAATGAAAAACTGTTTTTT.

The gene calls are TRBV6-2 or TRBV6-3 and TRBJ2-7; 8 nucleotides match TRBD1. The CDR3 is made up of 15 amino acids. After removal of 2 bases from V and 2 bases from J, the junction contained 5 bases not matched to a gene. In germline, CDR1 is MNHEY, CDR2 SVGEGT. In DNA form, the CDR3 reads TGTGCCAGCAGTTACGCTCAGGGGGCCCCCTACGAGCAGTACTTC. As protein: CASSYAQGAPYEQYF.

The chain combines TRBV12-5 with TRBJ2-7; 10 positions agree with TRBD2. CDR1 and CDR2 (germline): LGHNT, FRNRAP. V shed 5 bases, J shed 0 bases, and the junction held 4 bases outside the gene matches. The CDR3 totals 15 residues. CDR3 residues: CASGGPSGSSYEQYF. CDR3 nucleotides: TGTGCTAGTGGTGGCCCTAGCGGGAGCTCCTACGAGCAGTACTTC.

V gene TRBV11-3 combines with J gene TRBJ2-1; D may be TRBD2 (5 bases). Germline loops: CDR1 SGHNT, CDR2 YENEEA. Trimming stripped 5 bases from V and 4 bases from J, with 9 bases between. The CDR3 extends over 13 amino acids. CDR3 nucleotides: TGTGCCAGCAGCGAGGGTTGGTACAATGAGCAGTTCTTC. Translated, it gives CASSEGWYNEQFF.

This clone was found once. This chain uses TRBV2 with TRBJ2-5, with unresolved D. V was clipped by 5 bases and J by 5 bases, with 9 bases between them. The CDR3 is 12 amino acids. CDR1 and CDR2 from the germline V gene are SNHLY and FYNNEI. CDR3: CASSPVRETQYF. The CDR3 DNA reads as TGTGCCAGCAGTCCCGTCCGGGAGACCCAGTACTTC.

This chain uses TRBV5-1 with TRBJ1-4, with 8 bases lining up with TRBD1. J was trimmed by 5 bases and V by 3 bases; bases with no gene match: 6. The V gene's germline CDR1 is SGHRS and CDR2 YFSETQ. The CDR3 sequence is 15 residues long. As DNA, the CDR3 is TGCGCCAGCAGCTCCGACAGGGGACCAAATGAAAAACTGTTTTTT. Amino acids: CASSSDRGPNEKLFF.

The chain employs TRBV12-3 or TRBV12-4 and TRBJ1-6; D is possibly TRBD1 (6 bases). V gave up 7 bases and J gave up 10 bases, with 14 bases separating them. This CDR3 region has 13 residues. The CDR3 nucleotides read TGTGCCAGCACTACGGACAGCCTGTCACCCCTCCACTTT. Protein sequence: CASTTDSLSPLHF.

CDR3 loop: CASSSQGYPVSSPLHF. The CDR3 DNA sequence: TGTGCCAGCAGTTCCCAGGGGTATCCCGTCAGTTCACCCCTCCACTTT. The gene calls are TRBV7-2 and TRBJ1-6; weak D call: TRBD1 (6 bases). The CDR3 has 16 residues. Germline V CDR1 and CDR2: SGHTA, FQGNSA. Trimming cost V 6 bases and J 9 bases, with 21 bases left between them.

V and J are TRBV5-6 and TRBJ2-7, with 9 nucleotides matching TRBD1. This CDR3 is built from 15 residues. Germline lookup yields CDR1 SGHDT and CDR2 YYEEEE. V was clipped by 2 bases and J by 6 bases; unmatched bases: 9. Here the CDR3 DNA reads TGTGCCAGCAGCTTAACGGGACAGGGTCTTGCCGAGCAGTACTTC. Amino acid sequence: CASSLTGQGLAEQYF.

CDR3 nucleotide sequence: TGTGCCAGCAGTTACCCTTCCCAAACAGTTAATTCACCCCTCCACTTT. Its translation: CASSYPSQTVNSPLHF. V gene TRBV6-6 combines with J gene TRBJ1-6; D remains unclear. CDR3 length: 16 amino acids. Trimming took off 2 bases at V and 6 bases at J, with 14 bases between the two ends. The germline V gene has CDR1 MNHNY and CDR2 SVGAGI (reference sequence).

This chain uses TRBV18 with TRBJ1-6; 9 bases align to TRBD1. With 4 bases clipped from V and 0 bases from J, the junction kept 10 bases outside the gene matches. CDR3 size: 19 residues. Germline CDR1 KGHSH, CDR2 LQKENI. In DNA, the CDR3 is TGTGCCAGCTCACTTATCCCGGGACAGGGTTTCTCCTATAATTCACCCCTCCACTTT. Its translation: CASSLIPGQGFSYNSPLHF.

The CDR3 here is CASSLRSNTEAFF. In DNA, the CDR3 is TGTGCCAGCAGCCTCCGGTCGAACACTGAAGCTTTCTTT. This sequence joins TRBV9 and TRBJ1-1; D is ambiguous. The CDR3 spans 13 residues. From germline, CDR1 is SGDLS and CDR2 YYNGEE. V gave up 4 bases and J gave up 1 base, with 8 bases separating them.

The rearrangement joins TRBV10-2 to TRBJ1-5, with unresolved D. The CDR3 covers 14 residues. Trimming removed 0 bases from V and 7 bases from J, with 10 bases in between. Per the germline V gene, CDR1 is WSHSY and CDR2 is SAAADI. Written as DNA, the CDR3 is TGCGCCAGCAGTGAGTCTTCCGCCGGGCAGCCCCAGCATTTT. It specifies CASSESSAGQPQHF.

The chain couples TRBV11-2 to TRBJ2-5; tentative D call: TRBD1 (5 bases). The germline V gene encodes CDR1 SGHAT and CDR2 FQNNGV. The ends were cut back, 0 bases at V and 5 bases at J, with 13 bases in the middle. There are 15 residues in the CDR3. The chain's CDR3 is CASSLDQGRVETQYF. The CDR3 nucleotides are TGTGCCAGCAGCTTAGATCAGGGCAGGGTTGAGACCCAGTACTTC.

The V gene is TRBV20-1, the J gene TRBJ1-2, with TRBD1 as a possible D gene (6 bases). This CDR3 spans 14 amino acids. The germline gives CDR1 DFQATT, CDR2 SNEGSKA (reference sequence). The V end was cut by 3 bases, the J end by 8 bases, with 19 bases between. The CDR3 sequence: CSASTGQPLRGYTF. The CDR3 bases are TGCAGTGCTAGTACCGGACAGCCACTGAGGGGCTACACCTTC.